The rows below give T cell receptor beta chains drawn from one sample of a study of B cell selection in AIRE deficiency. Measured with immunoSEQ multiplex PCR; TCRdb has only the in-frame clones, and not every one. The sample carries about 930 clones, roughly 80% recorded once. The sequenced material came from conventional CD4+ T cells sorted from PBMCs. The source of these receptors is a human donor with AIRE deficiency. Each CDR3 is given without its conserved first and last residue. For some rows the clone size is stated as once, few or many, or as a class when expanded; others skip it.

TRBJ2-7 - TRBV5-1 ASSLDPSSYEQY
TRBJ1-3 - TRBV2 ASSDLGNTIY
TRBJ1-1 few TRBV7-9 ASSPQGGTANTEAF
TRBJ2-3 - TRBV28 ASSPYPTSGRTDTQY
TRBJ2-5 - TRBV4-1 ASSTGLAGAEAQY
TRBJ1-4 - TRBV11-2 ASSAQQQGWKLF
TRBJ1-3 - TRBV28 ASNYQGAKGNTIY
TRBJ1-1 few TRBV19 ASYIGPETNTEAF
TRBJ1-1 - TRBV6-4 ASSAQFNTEAF
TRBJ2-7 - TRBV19 ASSIPSSTVNEQY
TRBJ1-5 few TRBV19 ASSETGFLYQPQH
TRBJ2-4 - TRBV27 ASSFGGGLQNIQY
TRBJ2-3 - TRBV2 ASRRDTGTDTQY
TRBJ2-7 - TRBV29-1 SVDSWDKGEQY
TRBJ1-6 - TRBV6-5 ASSYGGRGLNSPLH
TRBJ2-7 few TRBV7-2 ASSLLLLGSEQY
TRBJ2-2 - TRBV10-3 AITEGSGEHGELF
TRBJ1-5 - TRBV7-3 ASSSRTGLNQPQH
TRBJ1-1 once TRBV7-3 ASSLTVDTEAF
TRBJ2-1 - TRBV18 ASSPTRIYNEQF
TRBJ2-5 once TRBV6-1 ASSERQGRETQY
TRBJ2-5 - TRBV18 ASGKLAGDQETQY
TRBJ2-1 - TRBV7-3 ASRRGLAGENEQF
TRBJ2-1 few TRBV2 ASSVRSGSYNDGQF
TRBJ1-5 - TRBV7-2 ASSLEGGQPQH
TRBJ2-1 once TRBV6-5 ASSYSKASGSNEQF
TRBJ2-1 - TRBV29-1 SVAGLAGPDEQF
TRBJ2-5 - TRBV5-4 ASSWDRTGETQY
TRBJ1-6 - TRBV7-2 ASNPPRTESNSPLH
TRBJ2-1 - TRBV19 ASRGTGGRDEQF
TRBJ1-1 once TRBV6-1 ASIRTGGIEAF
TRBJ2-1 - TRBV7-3 ASSLGQYNEQF
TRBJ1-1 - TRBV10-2 ASRIETGAWDRTNTEAF
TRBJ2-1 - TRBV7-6 ASSRFSGEQF
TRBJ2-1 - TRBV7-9 ASRDEQF
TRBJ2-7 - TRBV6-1 ASSEGIAAPGEQY
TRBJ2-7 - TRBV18 ASSPPAGGRYEQY
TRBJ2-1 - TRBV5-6 ASSWGGLAGMSSYNEQF
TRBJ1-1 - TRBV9 ASSGRQGLPNTEAF
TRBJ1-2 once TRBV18 ASSPRDSDGYT
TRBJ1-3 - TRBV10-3 AISEQGLRGNTIY
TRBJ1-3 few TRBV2 ASSVEGNTIY
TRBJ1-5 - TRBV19 ASTYTPGQPQH
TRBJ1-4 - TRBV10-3 AISELNEKLF
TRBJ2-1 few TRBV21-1 ASLAREIDQF
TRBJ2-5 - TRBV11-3 ASSLGTGEETQY
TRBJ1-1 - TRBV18 ASSQTGDTEAF
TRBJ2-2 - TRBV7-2 ASSLGSGTGELF
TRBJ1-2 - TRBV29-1 SYYGGQGGYT
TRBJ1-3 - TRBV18 ASSPLAPGAGNTIY
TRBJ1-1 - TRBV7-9 ASSLLQGDTEAF